This TCR beta chain stems from a study of T cells in tuberculosis (dated by TCRdb to 2016 to 2019). Looking at the study overall: To characterize T cells specific for the mycobacterial lipid antigen glucose monomycolate (GMM), the study used CD1B tetramers together with high-throughput TCR immunosequencing. General study outcomes and caveats: T cells that bind the CD1B-GMM tetramer with low affinity may have been missed by the stringent sort gate.

The CDR3 goes from the cysteine to the phenylalanine over 16 residues. Solely the CDR3 DNA is kept, with 48 bases framed from the first base. CDR1 is given as SGHVS and CDR2 as FQNEAQ, both from the germline V gene. V is cut back by 1 base and J by 5 bases, with 7 bases in the junction unmatched. After being thawed and rested overnight, PBMC were stained with GMM-loaded CD1B tetramer, a Live/Dead dye and anti-CD3, and were then sorted on a FACS Aria II. C32 glucose monomycolate purified from Rhodococcus equi was loaded onto CD1B tetramers. PBMC used for tetramer sorting had been depleted of CD14-expressing monocytes for a separate study before cryopreservation. About 100,000 tetramer-negative cells were sorted from each donor and analyzed alongside the tetramer-positive cells. GMM-loaded CD1B tetramers were used to sort antigen-specific T cells from a few healthy South African adults. Because TCR-alpha and TCR-beta chains were sequenced unpaired, no chain pairing information was available. TCR libraries were generated with the immunoSEQ multiplex PCR assay, using TCR-beta and/or TCR-alpha/delta assays for each sample. The Illumina high-throughput platform was used to sequence the amplified TCR libraries. Processing in the source paper ran as follows. Clustering and dimensionality reduction were performed using pairwise TCRdist distances among GMM-specific receptors from ex vivo sorted or in vitro expanded T cells. Sequence motifs defined by gene usage and CDR3 content were tested for enrichment in tetramer-positive versus tetramer-negative populations. TCRdb retrieved this table from immuneACCESS and kept in-frame rearrangements only. Not all clones are present; in checked studies, unresolved V genes account for under half, and no reason is known for the remainder. The D gene and trimming were derived from the DNA, and the V and J assignments and clone size from that table. The sample records 85,000 to 100,000 clones, under 95% of which are singletons. The ten largest clones take up approximately 2% of the sample.

Of note for this clone: No base quality values were provided; no much bigger clone lies one nucleotide off.

Input material: CD1b-GMM tetramer-negative cells sorted from PBMCs. Interpreted using the paper, the cell subset or site label stands for: T cells not binding CD1B-GMM tetramer, sorted from same donor. This TCR was recovered from an adult woman with latent tuberculosis. The chain joins TRBV7-8 to TRBJ1-5; 8 bases in the middle match TRBD1. CDR3 protein: CASSLGTGGGDQPQHF. The DNA reads as follows: TGTGCCAGCAGCTTAGGAACAGGGGGAGGGGATCAGCCCCAGCATTTT.